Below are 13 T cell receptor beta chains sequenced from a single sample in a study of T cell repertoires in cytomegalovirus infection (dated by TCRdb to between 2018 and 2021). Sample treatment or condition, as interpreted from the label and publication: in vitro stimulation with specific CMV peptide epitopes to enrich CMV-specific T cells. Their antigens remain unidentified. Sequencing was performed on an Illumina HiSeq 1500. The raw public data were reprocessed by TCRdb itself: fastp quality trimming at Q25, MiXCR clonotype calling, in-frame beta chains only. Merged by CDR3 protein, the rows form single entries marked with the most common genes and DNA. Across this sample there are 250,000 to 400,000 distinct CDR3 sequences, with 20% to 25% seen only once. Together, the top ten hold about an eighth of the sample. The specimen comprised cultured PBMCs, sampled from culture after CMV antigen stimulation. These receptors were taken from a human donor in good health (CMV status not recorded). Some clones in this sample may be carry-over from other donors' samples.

The CDR3 loop reads CASSPRNGNSPLHF. The CDR3 DNA follows: TGTGCCAGCTCACCACGGAATGGTAATTCACCCCTCCACTTT. The V gene is TRBV18, the J gene TRBJ1-6; D is unclear. This CDR3 is 14 amino acids long. Trimming removed 1 base at V and 6 bases at J, with 7 bases between. Germline CDR1 KGHSH, CDR2 LQKENI.

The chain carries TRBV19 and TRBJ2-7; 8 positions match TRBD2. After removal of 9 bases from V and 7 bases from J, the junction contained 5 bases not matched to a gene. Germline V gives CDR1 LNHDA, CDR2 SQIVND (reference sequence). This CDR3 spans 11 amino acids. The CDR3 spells CASGRGGEQYF. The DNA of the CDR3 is TGTGCCAGCGGACGGGGGGGAGAGCAGTACTTC.

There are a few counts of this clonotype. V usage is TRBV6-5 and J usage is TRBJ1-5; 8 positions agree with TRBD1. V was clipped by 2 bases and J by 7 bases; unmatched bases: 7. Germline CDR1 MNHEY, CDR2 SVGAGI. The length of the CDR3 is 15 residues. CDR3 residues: CASSYDPGGLQPQHF. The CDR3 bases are TGTGCCAGCAGTTACGATCCAGGGGGCTTACAGCCCCAGCATTTT.

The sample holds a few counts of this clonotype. The CDR3: CASSHQGARNSPLHF. CDR3 bases: TGTGCCAGCAGTCACCAGGGAGCCCGTAATTCACCCCTCCACTTT. This chain uses TRBV6-5 with TRBJ1-6, with D possibly being TRBD1 (5 bases). The CDR3 has 15 amino acids. V lost 5 bases and J lost 6, with 14 bases in between. The germline gives CDR1 MNHEY, CDR2 SVGAGI.

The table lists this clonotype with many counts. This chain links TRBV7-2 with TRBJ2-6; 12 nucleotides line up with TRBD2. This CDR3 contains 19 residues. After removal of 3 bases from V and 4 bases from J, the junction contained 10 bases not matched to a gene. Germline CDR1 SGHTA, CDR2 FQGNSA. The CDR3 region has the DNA TGTGCCAGCAGCTTGACTAGCGGGAGTCCTCTATTGGGGGCCAACGTCCTGACTTTC. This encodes CASSLTSGSPLLGANVLTF.

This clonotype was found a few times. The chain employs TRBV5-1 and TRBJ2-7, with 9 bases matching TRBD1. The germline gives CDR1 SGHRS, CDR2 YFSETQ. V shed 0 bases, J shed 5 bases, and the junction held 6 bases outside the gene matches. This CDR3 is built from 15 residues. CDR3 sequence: CASSLAGDRAHEQYF. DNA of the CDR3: TGCGCCAGCAGCTTGGCCGGGGACAGGGCGCACGAGCAGTACTTC.

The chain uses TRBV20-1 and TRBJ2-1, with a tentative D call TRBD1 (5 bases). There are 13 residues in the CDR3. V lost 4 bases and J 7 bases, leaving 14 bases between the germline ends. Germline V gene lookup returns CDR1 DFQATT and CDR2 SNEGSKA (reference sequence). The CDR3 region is CSAIYLGVNEQFF. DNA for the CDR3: TGCAGTGCTATCTACCTAGGGGTTAATGAGCAGTTCTTC.

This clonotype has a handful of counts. In nucleotides, the CDR3 is TGTGCCAGCAGTTTACCACAGGGGGTTTACGAGCAGTACTTC. It is translated as CASSLPQGVYEQYF. The rearrangement joins TRBV28 to TRBJ2-7; the match to TRBD1 covers 8 bases. Germline trimming cut 2 bases from V and 4 bases from J; bases unmatched to any gene: 4. The germline V gene encodes CDR1 MDHEN and CDR2 SYDVKM. The CDR3 length is 14 residues.

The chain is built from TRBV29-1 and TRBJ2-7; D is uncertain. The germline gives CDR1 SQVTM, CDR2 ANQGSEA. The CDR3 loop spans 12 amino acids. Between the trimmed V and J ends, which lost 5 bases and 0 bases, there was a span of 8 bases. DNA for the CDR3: TGCAGCGTTAAGACGGACTCCTACGAGCAGTACGTC. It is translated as CSVKTDSYEQYV.

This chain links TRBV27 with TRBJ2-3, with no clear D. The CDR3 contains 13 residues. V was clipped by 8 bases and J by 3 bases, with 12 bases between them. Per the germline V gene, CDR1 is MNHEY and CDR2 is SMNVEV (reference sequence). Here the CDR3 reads CASGRWGTDTQYF. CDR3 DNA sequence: TGTGCCAGCGGCCGATGGGGAACAGATACGCAGTATTTT.

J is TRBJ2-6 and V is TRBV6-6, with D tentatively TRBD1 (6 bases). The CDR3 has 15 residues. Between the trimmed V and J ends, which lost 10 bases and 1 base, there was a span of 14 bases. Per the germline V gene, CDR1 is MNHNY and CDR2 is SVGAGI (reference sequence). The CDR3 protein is CATVKGQSGANVLTF. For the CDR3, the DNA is TGTGCCACCGTTAAAGGACAGTCTGGGGCCAACGTCCTGACTTTC.

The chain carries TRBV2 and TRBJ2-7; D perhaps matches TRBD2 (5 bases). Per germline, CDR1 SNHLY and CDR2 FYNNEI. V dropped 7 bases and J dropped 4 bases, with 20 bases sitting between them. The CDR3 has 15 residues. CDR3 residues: CASTPPPAVGYEQYF. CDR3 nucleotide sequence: TGTGCCAGCACCCCCCCCCCAGCGGTCGGGTACGAGCAGTACTTC. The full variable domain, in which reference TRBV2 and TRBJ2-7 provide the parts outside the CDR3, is EPEVTQTPSHQVTQMGQEVILRCVPISNHLYFYWYRQILGQKVEFLVSFYNNEISEKSEIFDDQFSVERPDGSNFTLKIRSTKLEDSAMYFCASTPPPAVGYEQYFGPGTRLTVT.

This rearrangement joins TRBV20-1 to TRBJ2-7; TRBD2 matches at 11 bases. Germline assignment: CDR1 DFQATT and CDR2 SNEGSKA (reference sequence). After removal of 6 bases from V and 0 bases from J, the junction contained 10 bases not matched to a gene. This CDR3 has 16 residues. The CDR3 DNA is TGCAGTGCGCAGAAACCCGGGACTAGCGGCTCCTACGAGCAGTACTTC. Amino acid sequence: CSAQKPGTSGSYEQYF.